The T cell receptor (beta chain) described here comes from a study of blood T cells in healthy people across ages. Study outcomes and limitations: The study found more naive CD4+ cells and higher diversity in long-lived than aged donors.

Through a sample-barcoded 5' primer and a J-beta primer mix, a second PCR was run for roughly 6 to 11 cycles. MiXCR, run by TCRdb on the 5' RACE reads, gives a single entry per CDR3 protein. The data contain 1,500,000 or so distinct CDR3 sequences, 59% of them singletons. About this clonotype: Its antigen is unknown. The germline gene is not matched at one end of the junction; a read error may be the cause.

The CDR3 has 14 residues. Looked up from germline, CDR1 is KGHDR and CDR2 is SFDVKD. The V gene is TRBV24-1, the J gene TRBJ2-5; possible D gene TRBD2, 6 bases. The receptor's source is a man aged 18-30 years in good health. The sequencing input was blood. The chain's CDR3 is CATSGSREAETRYF. As DNA, the CDR3 is TGTGCCACCAGTGGTAGCAGGGAGGCGGAGACCCGGTACTTC.